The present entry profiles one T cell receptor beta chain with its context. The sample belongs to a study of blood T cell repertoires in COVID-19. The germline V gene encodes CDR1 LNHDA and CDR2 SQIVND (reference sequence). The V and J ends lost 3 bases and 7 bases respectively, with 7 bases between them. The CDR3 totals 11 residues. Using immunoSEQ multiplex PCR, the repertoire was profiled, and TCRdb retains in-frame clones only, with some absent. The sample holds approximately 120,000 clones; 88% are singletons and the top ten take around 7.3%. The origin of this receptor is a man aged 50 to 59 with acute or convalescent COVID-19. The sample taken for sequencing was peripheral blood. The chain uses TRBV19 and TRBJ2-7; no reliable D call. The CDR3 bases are TGTGCCAGTAGTATCCACGGTGAGCAGTACTTC. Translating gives CASSIHGEQYF.